The 2 T cell receptor beta chains reported below all come from one sample, sequenced in a study of T cell changes during pregnancy in multiple sclerosis. Measured with immunoSEQ multiplex PCR; TCRdb has only the in-frame clones, and not every one. This sample yields roughly 110,000 clones, of which about 90% are seen a single time; about 1.5% belongs to the top ten. The material was peripheral blood, obtained before pregnancy. The receptors come from a female donor with multiple sclerosis, enrolled in a pregnancy study.

The chain uses TRBV6-1 and TRBJ2-6, with a possible D match to TRBD2 (5 bases). Trimming left V 4 bases short and J 0 bases short, with 7 bases between. In germline, CDR1 is MNHNS, CDR2 SASEGT. This CDR3 has 15 residues. DNA of the CDR3: TGTGCCAGCAGTGTCGGGGACTCTGGGGCCAACGTCCTGACTTTC. Protein sequence: CASSVGDSGANVLTF.

This clone was found a few times. The genes are TRBV28 and TRBJ2-1; 9 bases map to TRBD2. The CDR3 covers 16 residues. J lost 9 bases, V lost 4 bases, and 13 bases had no gene match. The germline gives CDR1 MDHEN, CDR2 SYDVKM. DNA for the CDR3: TGTGCCAGCAGTTACCCCCTTAGCGGGAGCAGTCCTGAGCAGTTCTTC. This translates into CASSYPLSGSSPEQFF.